This T cell receptor beta chain was documented in a study of metastatic and nonmetastatic thyroid tumors. TCRdb re-called the PCR reads via MiXCR. The table includes 35,000 to 50,000 clones, 3% to 3.5% detected once. The CDR3 runs 13 residues. CDR1 is MDHEN, CDR2 SYDVKM, per germline. V dropped 7 bases and J dropped 3; count of bases not matched to a gene: 6. Each patient went into thyroid surgery without having received any treatment. This clone was observed at least ten times. Its cognate antigen is unknown. General study results and limits: Versus benign nodules, malignant thyroid tumors reportedly had significantly higher TCR beta diversity, in blood and tumor.

The chain employs TRBV28 and TRBJ2-7; 7 nucleotides align to TRBD2. Sequencing was done on a sample of blood. This receptor was taken from a female donor with papillary thyroid cancer or a benign thyroid nodule (not recorded which). Some clones in this sample may be carry-over from other donors' samples. The CDR3 DNA sequence: TGTGCCAGCACAAGCGGGACTAACTACGAGCAGTACTTC. As protein: CASTSGTNYEQYF. The full variable domain, rest sourced from reference TRBV28 and TRBJ2-7, is DVKVTQSSRYLVKRTGEKVFLECVQDMDHENMFWYRQDPGLGLRLIYFSYDVKMKEKGDIPEGYSVSREKKERFSLILESASTNQTSMYLCASTSGTNYEQYFGPGTRLTVT.